The present TCR beta chain was sequenced within a study of blood T cell repertoires in COVID-19. Study at large: Sites in the United States, Italy and Spain provided acute and convalescent COVID-19 samples.

Recruited during active infection, patients (from Seattle) were subsequently followed longitudinally. This CDR3 region has 13 residues. Trimming cost V 7 bases and J 0 bases; bases outside gene matches: 5. Germline CDR1 SQVTM, CDR2 ANQGSEA. This clone appeared a single time. The repertoire was sequenced with immunoSEQ multiplex PCR; TCRdb's copy has only in-frame clones and lacks some. The data contain over 85,000 clones, around nine tenths of them singletons. The gene calls are TRBV29-1 and TRBJ1-1; 7 bases are a match to TRBD1. Material for sequencing was peripheral blood. The TCR originated in a woman aged 45-65 years with COVID-19, enrolled during active disease. The DNA for the CDR3 is TGCAGCGCAGAACAGGGGATGAACACTGAAGCTTTCTTT. This gives the protein CSAEQGMNTEAFF.